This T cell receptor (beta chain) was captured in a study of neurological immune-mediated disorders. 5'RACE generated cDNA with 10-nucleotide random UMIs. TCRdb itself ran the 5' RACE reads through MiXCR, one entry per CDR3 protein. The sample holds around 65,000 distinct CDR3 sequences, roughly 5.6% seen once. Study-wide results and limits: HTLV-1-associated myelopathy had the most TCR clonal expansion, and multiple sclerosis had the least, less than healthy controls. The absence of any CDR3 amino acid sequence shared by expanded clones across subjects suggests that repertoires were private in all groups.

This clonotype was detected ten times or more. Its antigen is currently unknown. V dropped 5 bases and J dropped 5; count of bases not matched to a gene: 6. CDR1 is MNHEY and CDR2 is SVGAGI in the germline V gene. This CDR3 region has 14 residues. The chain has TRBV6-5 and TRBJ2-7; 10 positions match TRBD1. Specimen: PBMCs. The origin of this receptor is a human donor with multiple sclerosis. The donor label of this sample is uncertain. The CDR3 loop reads CASSGDRGTNEQYF. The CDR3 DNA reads TGTGCCAGCAGTGGGGACAGGGGTACAAACGAGCAGTACTTC.